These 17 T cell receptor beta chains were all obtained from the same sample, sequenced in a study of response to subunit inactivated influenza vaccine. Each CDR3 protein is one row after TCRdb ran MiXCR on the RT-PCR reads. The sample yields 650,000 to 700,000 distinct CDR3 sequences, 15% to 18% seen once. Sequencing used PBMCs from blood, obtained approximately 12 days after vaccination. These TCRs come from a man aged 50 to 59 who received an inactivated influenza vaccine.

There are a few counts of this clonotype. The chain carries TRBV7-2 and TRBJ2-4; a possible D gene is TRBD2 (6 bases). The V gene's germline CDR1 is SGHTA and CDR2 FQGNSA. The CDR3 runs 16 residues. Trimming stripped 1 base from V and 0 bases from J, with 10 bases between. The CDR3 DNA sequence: TGTGCCAGCAGCTTAGGCGGGATACTAGCCAAAAACATTCAGTACTTC. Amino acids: CASSLGGILAKNIQYF. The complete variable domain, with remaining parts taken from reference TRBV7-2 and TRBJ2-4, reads GAGVSQSPSNKVTEKGKDVELRCDPISGHTALYWYRQSLGQGLEFLIYFQGNSAPDKSGLPSDRFSAERTGGSVSTLTIQRTQQEDSAVYLCASSLGGILAKNIQYFGAGTRLSVL.

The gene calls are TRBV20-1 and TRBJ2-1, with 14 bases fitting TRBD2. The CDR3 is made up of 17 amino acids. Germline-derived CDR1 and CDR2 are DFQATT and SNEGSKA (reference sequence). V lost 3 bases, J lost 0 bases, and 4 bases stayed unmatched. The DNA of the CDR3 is TGCAGTGCTAGCGGGACTAGCGGGGGAAGCTCCTACAATGAGCAGTTCTTC. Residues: CSASGTSGGSSYNEQFF.

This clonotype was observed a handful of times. The CDR3, as DNA: TGCGCCAGCAGCTTGGAAGGCGGGACACGGCCCCAGCATTTT. Its translation is CASSLEGGTRPQHF. The chain carries TRBV5-1 and TRBJ1-5; perhaps TRBD1 as D (6 bases). V was clipped by 0 bases and J by 9 bases, with 13 bases between them. This CDR3 contains 14 residues. The germline V gene encodes CDR1 SGHRS and CDR2 YFSETQ.

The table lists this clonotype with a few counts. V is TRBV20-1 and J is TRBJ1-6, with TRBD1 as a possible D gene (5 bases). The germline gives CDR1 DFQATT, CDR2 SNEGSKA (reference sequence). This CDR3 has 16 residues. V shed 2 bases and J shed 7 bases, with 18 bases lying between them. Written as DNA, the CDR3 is TGCAGTGCTAGACCCGCCCAGGGTGTTTACAATTCACCCCTCCACTTT. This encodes CSARPAQGVYNSPLHF.

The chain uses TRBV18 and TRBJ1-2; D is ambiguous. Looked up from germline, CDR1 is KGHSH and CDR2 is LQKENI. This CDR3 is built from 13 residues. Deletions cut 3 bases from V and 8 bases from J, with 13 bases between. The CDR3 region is CASSPEQSIGYTF. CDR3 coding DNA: TGTGCCAGCTCACCGGAACAGTCGATCGGCTACACCTTC.

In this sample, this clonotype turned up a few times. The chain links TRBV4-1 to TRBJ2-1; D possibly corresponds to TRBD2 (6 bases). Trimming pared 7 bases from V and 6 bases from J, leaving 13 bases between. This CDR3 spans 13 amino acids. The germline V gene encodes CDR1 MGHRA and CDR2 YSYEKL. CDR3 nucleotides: TGCGCCAGCAAGTTTTCCGGGGGCAATGAGCAGTTCTTC. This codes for CASKFSGGNEQFF.

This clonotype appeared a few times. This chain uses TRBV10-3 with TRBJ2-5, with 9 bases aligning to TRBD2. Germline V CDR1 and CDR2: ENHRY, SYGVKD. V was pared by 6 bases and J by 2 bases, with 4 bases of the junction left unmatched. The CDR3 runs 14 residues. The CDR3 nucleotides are TGTGCCATCAGCATCCTAGCGGGGCAAGAGACCCAGTACTTC. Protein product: CAISILAGQETQYF.

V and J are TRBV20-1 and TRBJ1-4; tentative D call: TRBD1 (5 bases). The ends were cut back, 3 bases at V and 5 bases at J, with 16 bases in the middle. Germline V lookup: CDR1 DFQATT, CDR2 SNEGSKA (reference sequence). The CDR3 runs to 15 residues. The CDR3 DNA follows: TGCAGTGCTAGTGGACCGGGACGGCTGAATGAAAAACTGTTTTTT. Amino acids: CSASGPGRLNEKLFF.

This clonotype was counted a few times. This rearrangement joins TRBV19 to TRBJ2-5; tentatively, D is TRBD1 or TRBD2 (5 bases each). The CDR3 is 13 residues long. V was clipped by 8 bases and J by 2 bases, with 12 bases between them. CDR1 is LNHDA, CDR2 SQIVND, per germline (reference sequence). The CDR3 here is CASAGTEQETQYF. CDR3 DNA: TGTGCCAGTGCCGGGACCGAACAAGAGACCCAGTACTTC.

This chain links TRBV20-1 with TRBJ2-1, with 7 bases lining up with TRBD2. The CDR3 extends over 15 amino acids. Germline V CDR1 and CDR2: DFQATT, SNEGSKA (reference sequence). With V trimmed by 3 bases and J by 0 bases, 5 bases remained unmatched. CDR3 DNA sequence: TGCAGTGCTAGCCCCTGGGGGGGCTCCTACAATGAGCAGTTCTTC. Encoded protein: CSASPWGGSYNEQFF.

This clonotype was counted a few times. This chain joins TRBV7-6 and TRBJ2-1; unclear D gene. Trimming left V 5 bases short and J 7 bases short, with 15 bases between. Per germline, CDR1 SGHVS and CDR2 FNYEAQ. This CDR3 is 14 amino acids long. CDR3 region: CASSARLRANEQFF. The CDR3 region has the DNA TGTGCCAGCAGCGCCCGTTTAAGGGCTAATGAGCAGTTCTTC.

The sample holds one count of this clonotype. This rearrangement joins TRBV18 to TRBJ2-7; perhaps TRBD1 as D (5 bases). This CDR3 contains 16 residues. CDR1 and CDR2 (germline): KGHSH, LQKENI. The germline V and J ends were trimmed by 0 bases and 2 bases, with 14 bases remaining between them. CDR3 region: CASSPPPGNRPYEQYF. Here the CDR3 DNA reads TGTGCCAGCTCACCACCCCCAGGGAATCGGCCCTACGAGCAGTACTTC.

DNA of the CDR3: TGTGCCAGCTCACCCACCAGGGGGGGGGCCTACGAGCAGTACTTC. As protein: CASSPTRGGAYEQYF. The genes are TRBV18 and TRBJ2-7; D is perhaps TRBD1 or TRBD2 (7 bases each). The germline gives CDR1 KGHSH, CDR2 LQKENI. Trimming cost V 3 bases and J 2 bases, with 14 bases left between them. This CDR3 contains 15 residues.

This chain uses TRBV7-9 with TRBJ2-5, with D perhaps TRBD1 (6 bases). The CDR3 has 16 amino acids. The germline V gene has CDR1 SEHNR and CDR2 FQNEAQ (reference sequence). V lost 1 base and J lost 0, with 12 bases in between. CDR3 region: CASSLDNRAHQETQYF. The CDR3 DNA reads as TGTGCCAGCAGCTTAGACAACAGGGCTCACCAAGAGACCCAGTACTTC.

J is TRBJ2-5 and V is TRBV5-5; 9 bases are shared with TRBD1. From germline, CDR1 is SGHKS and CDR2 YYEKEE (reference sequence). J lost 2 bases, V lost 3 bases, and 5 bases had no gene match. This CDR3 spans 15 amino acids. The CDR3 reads CASSSRTGVQETQYF. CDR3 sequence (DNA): TGTGCCAGCAGCTCCCGGACAGGGGTTCAAGAGACCCAGTACTTC.

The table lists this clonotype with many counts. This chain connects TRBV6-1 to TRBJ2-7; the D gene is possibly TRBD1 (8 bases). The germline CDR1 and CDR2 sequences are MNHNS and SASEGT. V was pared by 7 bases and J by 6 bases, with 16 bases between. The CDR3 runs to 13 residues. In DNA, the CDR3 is TGTGCCAGCAATACAGGGGGGGGGCTCGAGCAGTACTTC. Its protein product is CASNTGGGLEQYF.

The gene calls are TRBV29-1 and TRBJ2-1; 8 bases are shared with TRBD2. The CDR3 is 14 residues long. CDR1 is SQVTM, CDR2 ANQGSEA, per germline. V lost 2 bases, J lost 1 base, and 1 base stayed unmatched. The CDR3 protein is CSVEPGGSYNEQFF. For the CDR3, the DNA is TGCAGCGTTGAACCGGGAGGGTCCTACAATGAGCAGTTCTTC.